This T cell receptor beta chain was identified in a study of early T cells in non-severe SARS-CoV-2 infection. Study at large: Chains from this unsorted whole-blood bulk RNA could not be paired. The study, taken as a whole, reports: Reliance on VDJdb matching favored anti-spike CD8 responses; private and CD4 specificities were missed.

In the case of this clonotype: Its antigen is still unknown. This may be a read error, as it is one base from a much larger clone.

Germline CDR1 is MGHDK and CDR2 is SYGVNS. The CDR3 totals 14 residues. Attachment of unique molecular identifiers to individual cDNA molecules was performed. In TCRdb, the 5' RACE reads were re-called with MiXCR into one record per CDR3 protein. The sample holds fewer than 60,000 distinct CDR3 sequences, approximately 11% seen once. The sequencing sample was made of whole blood. The rearrangement joins TRBV25-1 to TRBJ1-2; TRBD1 aligns across 8 bases. This receptor was taken from an adult who was a healthcare worker with PCR-confirmed SARS-CoV-2 infection or an uninfected control (not recorded which). The CDR3 protein is CVSSPPDREEDYTF. CDR3 DNA sequence: TGTGTCAGCAGTCCACCGGACAGGGAAGAGGACTACACCTTC.